The rows below give T cell receptor beta chains drawn from one sample of a study of patients and donors after allogeneic stem cell transplantation. Using its own MiXCR run on the RT-PCR reads, TCRdb lists one record per CDR3 protein. The repertoire holds about 150,000 distinct CDR3 sequences, with about 24% as singletons. The sample was blood, either unsorted or a sorted T cell fraction (not recorded which). These receptor sequences come from a human donor who was either an allogeneic HSCT recipient or a stem cell or donor lymphocyte infusion donor (not recorded which). It is not recorded whose cells these are; they may come from a transplant donor. Each CDR3 is given with its conserved first and last residue. D genes are given only for firm matches. Clone size, where shown, is once, few, many, or a class for clones that have expanded.

CDR3 DNA: TGCAGTGCCCAGGGAGGGACAGGGGATGAAAAACTGTTTTTT
CDR3 protein: CSAQGGTGDEKLFF
V gene: TRBV20-1
J gene: TRBJ1-4
clone size: -
D gene: TRBD1

CDR3 DNA: TGTGCCAGCAGTTTAGGGGCAGGGCACGCAGATACGCAGTATTTT
CDR3 protein: CASSLGAGHADTQYF
V gene: TRBV27
J gene: TRBJ2-3
clone size: -
D gene: -

CDR3 DNA: TGTGCCAGCAGTTACTCGAGAACTTACACCGGGGAGCTGTTTTTT
CDR3 protein: CASSYSRTYTGELFF
V gene: TRBV6-2/TRBV6-3
J gene: TRBJ2-2
clone size: few
D gene: -

CDR3 DNA: TGTGCCAGCAGCCGCGATCAAATGGACAGCACTGAAGCTTTCTTT
CDR3 protein: CASSRDQMDSTEAFF
V gene: TRBV7-2
J gene: TRBJ1-1
clone size: few
D gene: -

CDR3 DNA: TGCGCCAGCAGCAGGGGTGTGGCCGGGGAGCTGTTTTTT
CDR3 protein: CASSRGVAGELFF
V gene: TRBV5-1
J gene: TRBJ2-2
clone size: -
D gene: -

CDR3 DNA: TGTGCCATCAGTGAGTCTATTGAGGATTCAGCTTTCTTT
CDR3 protein: CAISESIEDSAFF
V gene: TRBV10-3
J gene: TRBJ1-1
clone size: few
D gene: -

CDR3 DNA: TGTGCCAGCAGAATGACAGGGGCTGGCTACACCTTC
CDR3 protein: CASRMTGAGYTF
V gene: TRBV12-3/TRBV12-4
J gene: TRBJ1-2
clone size: -
D gene: TRBD1

CDR3 DNA: TGTGCCAGCAGTCAATATGCAGGACAAGAGACCCAGTACTTC
CDR3 protein: CASSQYAGQETQYF
V gene: TRBV7-9
J gene: TRBJ2-5
clone size: few
D gene: -

CDR3 DNA: TGTGCCAGCAGCTTGGGACCGAACGCTGAAGCTTTCTTT
CDR3 protein: CASSLGPNAEAFF
V gene: TRBV5-8
J gene: TRBJ1-1
clone size: few
D gene: -

CDR3 DNA: TGTGCCAGCGAACTAAACAGGGGCACAGATACGCAGTATTTT
CDR3 protein: CASELNRGTDTQYF
V gene: TRBV5-5
J gene: TRBJ2-3
clone size: -
D gene: -

CDR3 DNA: TGTGCCAGCAGTTTGCTACAGGTCGTCACGGTAAATGAGCAGTTCTTC
CDR3 protein: CASSLLQVVTVNEQFF
V gene: TRBV27
J gene: TRBJ2-1
clone size: few
D gene: -

CDR3 DNA: TGTGCCACCAGCAGAGATGAGGGGGACTCACCCCTCCACTTT
CDR3 protein: CATSRDEGDSPLHF
V gene: TRBV15
J gene: TRBJ1-6
clone size: few
D gene: -

CDR3 DNA: TGTGCCAGCAGCTTAAGTCAGGGCCCTGAAAAACTGTTTTTT
CDR3 protein: CASSLSQGPEKLFF
V gene: TRBV7-9
J gene: TRBJ1-4
clone size: -
D gene: -

CDR3 DNA: TGTGCCAGCAAAGAAACGGGAGCAGCATCCGGCTACACCTTC
CDR3 protein: CASKETGAASGYTF
V gene: TRBV12-3/TRBV12-4
J gene: TRBJ1-2
clone size: many
D gene: -

CDR3 DNA: TGCGCCAGCAGCTTGGGCCCGTTTCTATATCCAAACACTGAAGCTTTCTTT
CDR3 protein: CASSLGPFLYPNTEAFF
V gene: TRBV5-1
J gene: TRBJ1-1
clone size: few
D gene: -

CDR3 DNA: TGCAGCGTTGATGTCCGGGAATTTGGCTACACCTTC
CDR3 protein: CSVDVREFGYTF
V gene: TRBV29-1
J gene: TRBJ1-2
clone size: -
D gene: -

CDR3 DNA: TGTGCCATCAAGGGGGGACTGAAACTCAACCCCTATGGCTACACCTTC
CDR3 protein: CAIKGGLKLNPYGYTF
V gene: TRBV28
J gene: TRBJ1-2
clone size: few
D gene: -

CDR3 DNA: TGTGCCAGCTCGAGGGCCGGGGAGCTGTTTTTT
CDR3 protein: CASSRAGELFF
V gene: TRBV11-2
J gene: TRBJ2-2
clone size: -
D gene: -

CDR3 DNA: TGTGCCAGCAGCCCCGGGACACCCCTGAACACTGAAGCTTTCTTT
CDR3 protein: CASSPGTPLNTEAFF
V gene: TRBV12-3/TRBV12-4
J gene: TRBJ1-1
clone size: few
D gene: -

CDR3 DNA: TGCGCCAGCAGCTTGGGGCACACAGGGGATGGTGGTACTGAAGCTTTCTTT
CDR3 protein: CASSLGHTGDGGTEAFF
V gene: TRBV5-1
J gene: TRBJ1-1
clone size: few
D gene: TRBD1

CDR3 DNA: TGTGCCAGCAGTCCAGGGATGAGGAACACTGAAGCTTTCTTT
CDR3 protein: CASSPGMRNTEAFF
V gene: TRBV12-3/TRBV12-4
J gene: TRBJ1-1
clone size: -
D gene: -

CDR3 DNA: TGCGCCAGCAGCCCGACAGGGGAAGCTAATGAAAAACTGTTTTTT
CDR3 protein: CASSPTGEANEKLFF
V gene: TRBV5-1
J gene: TRBJ1-4
clone size: few
D gene: TRBD1

CDR3 DNA: TGCAGTGCTAGAGATGTTAGGGGGGCTGAAGCTTTCTTT
CDR3 protein: CSARDVRGAEAFF
V gene: TRBV20-1
J gene: TRBJ1-1
clone size: -
D gene: -

CDR3 DNA: TGCAGCGACACCGGGACAGACATGAACACTGAAGCTTTCTTT
CDR3 protein: CSDTGTDMNTEAFF
V gene: TRBV29-1
J gene: TRBJ1-1
clone size: many
D gene: TRBD1

CDR3 DNA: TGCAGTGCTCGTCTCTCACCTAGCACAGATACGCAGTATTTT
CDR3 protein: CSARLSPSTDTQYF
V gene: TRBV20-1
J gene: TRBJ2-3
clone size: few
D gene: -

CDR3 DNA: TGCGCCAGCAGCTGGGGACATCTCGGGGATAACTATGGCTACACCTTC
CDR3 protein: CASSWGHLGDNYGYTF
V gene: TRBV5-1
J gene: TRBJ1-2
clone size: few
D gene: -